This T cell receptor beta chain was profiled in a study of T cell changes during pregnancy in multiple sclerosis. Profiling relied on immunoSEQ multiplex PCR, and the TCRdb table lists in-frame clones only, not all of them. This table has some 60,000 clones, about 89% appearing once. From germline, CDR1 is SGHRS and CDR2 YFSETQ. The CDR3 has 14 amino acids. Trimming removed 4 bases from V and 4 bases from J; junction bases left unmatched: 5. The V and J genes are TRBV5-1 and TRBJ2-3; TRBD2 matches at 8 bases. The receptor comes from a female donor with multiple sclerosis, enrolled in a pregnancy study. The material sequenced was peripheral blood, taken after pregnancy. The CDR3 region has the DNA TGCGCCAGCAGCGCGGGACTAGGGCCAGATACGCAGTATTTT. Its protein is CASSAGLGPDTQYF.